The 25 T cell receptor beta chains below all came from one sample that was sequenced in a study of blood T cell repertoires in COVID-19. Generated by immunoSEQ multiplex PCR, the TCRdb table keeps only in-frame clones and is missing some. The sample shows fewer than 150,000 clones, 84% of them seen only once. Material: peripheral blood. Every receptor here comes from an elderly woman in a cohort sampled during active or convalescent COVID-19.

This clone was seen only a few times. The chain is built from TRBV12-5 and TRBJ2-3; perhaps TRBD1 as D (5 bases). This CDR3 has 16 amino acids. V lost 2 bases to trimming and J lost 10 bases, with 22 bases between them. The germline CDR1 and CDR2 sequences are LGHNT and FRNRAP. CDR3 amino acids: CASGLLPSMGRRSQYF. For the CDR3, the DNA is TGTGCTAGTGGTTTGCTCCCCAGTATGGGGCGTAGATCGCAGTATTTT.

This chain links TRBV3-1 (or the pseudogene TRBV3-2) with TRBJ2-3; 11 nucleotides align to TRBD2. The CDR3 sequence is 16 residues long. With V trimmed by 0 bases and J by 10 bases, 9 bases remained unmatched. Germline V lookup: CDR1 LGHDT, CDR2 YNNKEL (reference sequence). CDR3 protein: CASSQDPGTSGGAQYF. CDR3 DNA: TGTGCCAGCAGCCAAGATCCCGGGACTAGCGGCGGTGCGCAGTATTTT.

This rearrangement joins TRBV7-9 to TRBJ2-2, with D possibly being TRBD2 (5 bases). In germline, CDR1 is SEHNR, CDR2 FQNEAQ (reference sequence). Trimming took off 2 bases at V and 1 base at J, with 14 bases between the two ends. There are 17 residues in the CDR3. The CDR3 sequence is CASSLILGVGNTGELFF. CDR3 coding DNA: TGTGCCAGCAGCTTAATCCTCGGGGTAGGGAACACCGGGGAGCTGTTTTTT. The complete variable domain, with remaining parts taken from reference TRBV7-9 and TRBJ2-2, reads DTGVSQNPRHKITKRGQNVTFRCDPISEHNRLYWYRQTLGQGPEFLTYFQNEAQLEKSRLLSDRFSAERPKGSFSTLEIQRTEQGDSAMYLCASSLILGVGNTGELFFGEGSRLTVL.

This chain links TRBV30 with TRBJ1-1, with D unresolved. This CDR3 has 12 amino acids. Germline V CDR1 and CDR2: GTSNPN, SVGIG (reference sequence). V lost 1 base to trimming and J lost 3 bases, with 6 bases between them. This CDR3 reads CAWSGGYTEAFF. In DNA form, the CDR3 reads TGTGCCTGGAGTGGAGGTTACACTGAAGCTTTCTTT.

J is TRBJ1-1 and V is TRBV28; D is undetermined. CDR3 length equals 12 residues. With 8 bases removed from V and 4 bases from J, the gap between germline ends came to 11 bases. CDR1 MDHEN and CDR2 SYDVKM come from the germline V gene. CDR3 DNA: TGTGCCAGCCTCCAGGCACGCACTGAAGCTTTCTTT. The encoded protein is CASLQARTEAFF.

CDR3 in amino acids: CASTGQGGNEQFF. CDR3 in DNA: TGTGCCAGCACGGGACAGGGGGGTAATGAGCAGTTCTTC. The chain recombines TRBV2 with TRBJ2-1; 11 nucleotides match TRBD1. The ends lost 7 bases at V and 7 bases at J; junction bases unmatched: 3. CDR3 size: 13 residues. Per germline, CDR1 SNHLY and CDR2 FYNNEI.

The rearrangement joins TRBV6-2 or TRBV6-3 to TRBJ2-1; D possibly matches TRBD1 or TRBD2 (5 bases each). V shed 6 bases and J shed 4 bases, with 13 bases lying between them. The CDR3 covers 14 residues. The germline V gene encodes CDR1 MNHEY and CDR2 SVGEGT. The CDR3 loop reads CASSQGGLYNEQFF. In DNA form, the CDR3 reads TGTGCCAGCAGCCAGGGCGGGCTATACAATGAGCAGTTCTTC.

The V and J genes are TRBV7-9 and TRBJ1-1, with D tentatively TRBD1 (6 bases). CDR3 length: 15 residues. Trimming removed 5 bases from V and 1 base from J, with 14 bases in between. CDR1 is SEHNR, CDR2 FQNEAQ, per germline (reference sequence). The CDR3 spells CASSHLNRENTEAFF. CDR3 nucleotides: TGTGCCAGCAGCCATTTAAACAGGGAGAACACTGAAGCTTTCTTT.

The genes are TRBV3-1 (or the pseudogene TRBV3-2) and TRBJ1-2; 10 bases fit TRBD1. This CDR3 is 14 amino acids long. CDR1 and CDR2 (germline): LGHDT, YNNKEL (reference sequence). The J segment lost 8 bases and the V segment lost 4 bases, leaving 7 bases of the junction unmatched. CDR3: CASSPLRQGAGYTF. The DNA of the CDR3 is TGTGCCAGCAGCCCCCTGAGACAGGGGGCGGGCTACACCTTC.

This clone showed up just once. The rearrangement uses TRBV9 and TRBJ2-7; 8 nucleotides line up with TRBD2. CDR1 and CDR2 (germline): SGDLS, YYNGEE. J gave up 7 bases and V 4 bases, and 13 bases lay outside the gene matches. The CDR3 has 15 residues. In nucleotides, the CDR3 is TGTGCCAGCAGCCCTGACTATCGGGGGGGCCTTGAGCAGTACTTC. Its protein is CASSPDYRGGLEQYF.

This clone occurred a few times. The J gene is TRBJ2-5, the V gene TRBV30; 10 nucleotides line up with TRBD2. The V gene end was trimmed by 3 bases and the J gene end by 8 bases; junction bases not matched to a gene: 15. This CDR3 is 16 amino acids long. Germline V gene data show CDR1 as GTSNPN and CDR2 as SVGIG (reference sequence). CDR3 DNA: TGTGCCTGGAGCGGCCTAGCGGGAGCTACCCATGATACCCAGTACTTC. Translated, it gives CAWSGLAGATHDTQYF.

This rearrangement joins TRBV18 to TRBJ1-4; TRBD1 aligns across 9 bases. Trimming cost V 4 bases and J 4 bases; bases outside gene matches: 10. Germline loops: CDR1 KGHSH, CDR2 LQKENI. The CDR3 runs 17 residues. The chain's CDR3 is CASSRQYGTGSNEKLFF. As DNA, the CDR3 is TGTGCCAGCTCACGACAATACGGGACAGGGAGTAATGAAAAACTGTTTTTT.

J is TRBJ2-1 and V is TRBV29-1, with D perhaps matching TRBD2 (6 bases). The CDR3 runs to 12 residues. Between the trimmed V and J ends, which lost 1 base and 8 bases, there was a span of 9 bases. CDR1 and CDR2 (germline): SQVTM, ANQGSEA. The CDR3: CSVEGREDEQFF. In DNA, the CDR3 is TGCAGCGTTGAAGGCAGGGAGGATGAGCAGTTCTTC.

The chain employs TRBV28 and TRBJ1-6; D gene ambiguous. Trimming pared 2 bases from V and 7 bases from J, leaving 12 bases between. The CDR3 length is 15 residues. Germline CDR1 is MDHEN and CDR2 is SYDVKM. The CDR3 nucleotides read TGTGCCAGCAGTTTACGAGGGCCCCGCAATTCACCCCTCCACTTT. Protein sequence: CASSLRGPRNSPLHF.

This sequence joins TRBV28 and TRBJ1-6; TRBD1 is a possible D gene (6 bases). V was trimmed by 2 bases and J by 10 bases, leaving 15 bases between them. CDR3 length: 15 residues. Germline CDR1 is MDHEN and CDR2 is SYDVKM. The chain's CDR3 is CASSLRWSTGSPLHF. The CDR3 region has the DNA TGTGCCAGCAGTTTAAGGTGGAGTACAGGGTCACCCCTCCACTTT.

This sequence joins TRBV18 and TRBJ1-5, with 7 bases aligning to TRBD1. The CDR3 spans 16 residues. J was trimmed by 6 bases and V by 3 bases; bases with no gene match: 11. Germline V CDR1 and CDR2: KGHSH, LQKENI. CDR3 loop: CASSPSIGGRGQPQHF. CDR3 nucleotides: TGTGCCAGCTCACCGAGCATAGGGGGCCGGGGTCAGCCCCAGCATTTT.

The chain carries TRBV19 and TRBJ1-6, with unresolved D. CDR1 and CDR2 from the germline V gene are LNHDA and SQIVND (reference sequence). The CDR3 consists of 13 residues. V dropped 9 bases and J dropped 4 bases, with 10 bases sitting between them. The CDR3 DNA is TGTGCCAGCAGGACTGAGTATAATTCACCCCTCCACTTT. It translates to CASRTEYNSPLHF. Based on the CDR3 plus reference TRBV19 and TRBJ1-6, the full variable domain is DGGITQSPKYLFRKEGQNVTLSCEQNLNHDAMYWYRQDPGQGLRLIYYSQIVNDFQKGDIAEGYSVSREKKESFPLTVTSAQKNPTAFYLCASRTEYNSPLHFGNGTRLTVT.

The rearrangement uses TRBV5-4 and TRBJ1-2; 7 bases map to TRBD1. Unmatched junction bases numbered 2, after V lost 4 bases and J lost 2 bases. This CDR3 has 13 amino acids. Germline V gene sequence: CDR1 SGHNT, CDR2 YYREEE (reference sequence). CDR3 DNA sequence: TGTGCCAGCAGCAAGGGACAGAACTATGGCTACACCTTC. Translating gives CASSKGQNYGYTF.

This chain links TRBV2 with TRBJ2-2; 14 positions agree with TRBD2. The V gene's germline CDR1 is SNHLY and CDR2 FYNNEI. With V trimmed by 8 bases and J by 6 bases, 8 bases remained unmatched. CDR3 size: 16 residues. DNA of the CDR3: TGTGCCAGCTTCCTGACTAGCGGGGGGGCACCCGGGGAGCTGTTTTTT. This sequence encodes CASFLTSGGAPGELFF.

Here the CDR3 reads CASSPGTANYGYTF. The CDR3 DNA reads TGTGCCAGCAGCCCCGGGACAGCAAACTATGGCTACACCTTC. The chain employs TRBV11-2 and TRBJ1-2; 7 bases match TRBD1. Trimming at V came to 5 bases and at J to 2 bases, leaving 5 bases not matched to a gene. Germline V gene sequence: CDR1 SGHAT, CDR2 FQNNGV. The CDR3 consists of 14 residues.

The J gene is TRBJ2-4, the V gene TRBV20-1; D gene ambiguous. The V gene lost 7 bases and the J gene lost 8 bases, with 12 bases spanning the gap. Germline V gene lookup returns CDR1 DFQATT and CDR2 SNEGSKA (reference sequence). The CDR3 is 11 residues long. The CDR3 DNA reads TGCAGTGGTAGGGTTTCAGACATTCAGTACTTC. Its protein product is CSGRVSDIQYF.

V gene TRBV7-9 combines with J gene TRBJ1-2; 7 positions agree with TRBD1. CDR1 is SEHNR and CDR2 is FQNEAQ in the germline V gene (reference sequence). The trim removed 5 bases at V and 2 bases at J, leaving 2 bases unmatched. The CDR3 totals 13 residues. CDR3 in DNA: TGTGCCAGCAGCCCGGACAGGAACTATGGCTACACCTTC. The encoded protein is CASSPDRNYGYTF.

The chain has TRBV7-9 and TRBJ2-3, with TRBD2 matching over 9 bases. CDR3 length: 15 amino acids. CDR1 is SEHNR, CDR2 FQNEAQ, per germline (reference sequence). The V segment lost 2 bases and the J segment 6 bases; nucleotides outside the gene matches: 6. The CDR3, as DNA: TGTGCCAGCAGCTTATATCCAGCGGGGGGTGATACGCAGTATTTT. Translation gives CASSLYPAGGDTQYF. Using reference TRBV7-9 and TRBJ2-3 for the parts outside the CDR3, the full variable domain is DTGVSQNPRHKITKRGQNVTFRCDPISEHNRLYWYRQTLGQGPEFLTYFQNEAQLEKSRLLSDRFSAERPKGSFSTLEIQRTEQGDSAMYLCASSLYPAGGDTQYFGPGTRLTVL.

This rearrangement joins TRBV6-5 to TRBJ2-2, with D possibly TRBD1 on 6 matching bases. V lost 4 bases to trimming and J lost 1 base, with 7 bases between them. CDR3 length equals 14 residues. CDR1 MNHEY and CDR2 SVGAGI come from the germline V gene. The CDR3 coding sequence is TGTGCCAGCAGTTTACAGGGGAACACCGGGGAGCTGTTTTTT. It encodes CASSLQGNTGELFF.

This clone was seen just once. The CDR3 protein is CASSLKRLAGGTSTDTQYF. The DNA of the CDR3 is TGTGCCAGCAGCTTGAAACGACTAGCGGGGGGGACTAGCACAGATACGCAGTATTTT. V is TRBV5-4 and J is TRBJ2-3, with 14 bases lining up with TRBD2. Germline V lookup: CDR1 SGHNT, CDR2 YYREEE (reference sequence). The ends lost 1 base at V and 0 bases at J; junction bases unmatched: 7. This CDR3 contains 19 residues.